Included here is one TCR beta chain sequence, with context. The V and J ends lost 2 bases and 8 bases, in that order; junction bases with no gene match: 10. This CDR3 is 15 amino acids long. From germline, CDR1 is SGHNT and CDR2 YYREEE (reference sequence). The data derive from a study of blood T cell repertoires in COVID-19. Study as a whole: Sites across the United States, Italy and Spain contributed samples from acute and convalescent COVID-19.

Sequenced by immunoSEQ multiplex PCR; TCRdb stores in-frame clones only, minus some. The repertoire includes some 270,000 clones, about 80% of them detected once, and approximately 14% sits in the top ten. This clonotype originated in a person aged 70 to 80 with COVID-19, enrolled during active disease. This sequence joins TRBV5-4 and TRBJ2-1; the match to TRBD1 covers 7 bases. Source material: peripheral blood. The DNA for the CDR3 is TGTGCCAGCAGCTTTAGGGGGCCCGCCCGCGATGAGCAGTTCTTC. This gives the protein CASSFRGPARDEQFF.